Listed below are T cell receptor beta chains from one sample, sequenced in a study of T cell responses to AZD1222 COVID-19 vaccine. Clones were read by immunoSEQ multiplex PCR, and TCRdb kept only the in-frame ones, dropping some. The sample shows 110,000 or so clones, around 90% of them seen only once. The sample was peripheral blood, taken on day 0 of MenACWY control vaccination. The receptors were sampled from an adult in good health. Both conserved end residues are trimmed from each CDR3. Fields, in order: CDR3 length, V gene, CDR3 protein.

length: 10
V: TRBV12-3/TRBV12-4
CDR3: ASSPNRVEQY

length: 11
V: TRBV5-1
CDR3: ASSDGGNTEAF

length: 14
V: TRBV6-4
CDR3: ATVPGPRPFTGELF

length: 11
V: TRBV5-4
CDR3: ASSFVGRETQY

length: 13
V: TRBV9
CDR3: ASSVDPGSYNEQF

length: 11
V: TRBV3-1/TRBV3-2
CDR3: ASSQGVQETQY

length: 14
V: TRBV27
CDR3: ASSIILRGADNEQF

length: 13
V: TRBV24-1
CDR3: ATSDAGGGSYEQY

length: 12
V: TRBV7-7
CDR3: ASSSTTGLGEQF

length: 10
V: TRBV12-3/TRBV12-4
CDR3: ASSPRQGTLF

length: 12
V: TRBV30
CDR3: AWEKGVRGTEAF

length: 13
V: TRBV28
CDR3: ASSLSGGPVYGYT

length: 13
V: TRBV7-3
CDR3: ASTPSGRNTGELF

length: 10
V: TRBV6-1
CDR3: ASSEGGVGYT

length: 13
V: TRBV30
CDR3: AWSVGILGKNIQY

length: 15
V: TRBV30
CDR3: AWINSPGQGVPYGYT

length: 16
V: TRBV7-6
CDR3: ASSLVAGELGGTDTQY

length: 13
V: TRBV10-1
CDR3: ASSEPGLAGVEQY

length: 12
V: TRBV2
CDR3: ASIRTGVSEKLF

length: 10
V: TRBV30
CDR3: AWSVHRETQY

length: 12
V: TRBV19
CDR3: ASSSATEQVEQF

length: 11
V: TRBV28
CDR3: ASNSYSNQPQH

length: 14
V: TRBV4-3
CDR3: ASSQGGGQFNYGYT

length: 11
V: TRBV30
CDR3: AWSERLELSYT

length: 12
V: TRBV3-1/TRBV3-2
CDR3: ATLIGGYTDTQY

length: 12
V: TRBV30
CDR3: AWSLGTGNQPQH

length: 14
V: TRBV5-8
CDR3: ASSPLLRELSYEQY

length: 13
V: TRBV11-2
CDR3: ASSSVHLRRNTIY

length: 11
V: TRBV30
CDR3: AWSIDSAYEQY

length: 10
V: TRBV28
CDR3: ASSFSAYEQY

length: 13
V: TRBV6-5
CDR3: ASSYSRVQGSPLH

length: 15
V: TRBV7-6
CDR3: ASSLVPKSSGANVLT

length: 9
V: TRBV5-1
CDR3: ASSREGGYT

length: 12
V: TRBV27
CDR3: ASSFLREIDTQY

length: 12
V: TRBV30
CDR3: AWSLRSSGNTIY

length: 13
V: TRBV6-1
CDR3: ASSEGPHPGDEQF

length: 13
V: TRBV29-1
CDR3: SVTDVGGSSYEQY

length: 10
V: TRBV2
CDR3: ASSVDGYEQY

length: 16
V: TRBV3-1/TRBV3-2
CDR3: ASSPERGGIPRGNTIY

length: 9
V: TRBV28
CDR3: ASNSGNTIY

length: 11
V: TRBV30
CDR3: AWRSTGSREAF

length: 13
V: TRBV9
CDR3: ASSPEDRAYNEQF

length: 13
V: TRBV5-1
CDR3: ASTLGVAIYGELF